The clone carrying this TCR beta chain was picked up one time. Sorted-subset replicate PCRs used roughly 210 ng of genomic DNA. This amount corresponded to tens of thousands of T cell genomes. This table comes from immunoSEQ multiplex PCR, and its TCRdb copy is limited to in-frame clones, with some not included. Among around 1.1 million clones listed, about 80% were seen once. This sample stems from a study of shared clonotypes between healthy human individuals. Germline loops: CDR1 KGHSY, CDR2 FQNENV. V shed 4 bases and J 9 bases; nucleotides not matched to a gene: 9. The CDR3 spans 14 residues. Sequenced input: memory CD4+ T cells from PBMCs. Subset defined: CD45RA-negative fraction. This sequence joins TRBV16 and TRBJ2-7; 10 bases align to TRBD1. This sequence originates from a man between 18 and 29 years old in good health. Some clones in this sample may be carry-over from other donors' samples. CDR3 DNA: TGTGCCAGCAGCCCACAGGGACAGGGGAGAGGGCAGTACTTC. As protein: CASSPQGQGRGQYF.